This T cell receptor (beta chain) is from a study of radiation and T cells in renal cell carcinoma (dated by TCRdb to the early 2020s). In the study overall: The samples were drawn from a clinical trial, where primary renal cell carcinomas were treated with 15 Gy of stereotactic body radiation therapy and then removed by nephrectomy 4 weeks afterward. Across all 50 or so samples, several million unique CDR3 nucleotide sequences, encoding 2,658,974 unique CDR3 amino acid sequences, were identified. A total of around 50 samples underwent TCR beta sequencing, made up of roughly 26 tumors and roughly 27 peripheral blood samples. General findings and caveats noted by the study authors: Blood repertoire dynamics were not followed beyond 4 weeks after treatment. An increase in top tumor clonotypes in blood was observed from baseline to 2 weeks post-radiation, followed by contraction by 4 weeks, which was taken to suggest transient expansion of tumor-resident clones. Because the trial had a single-armed design, the trial could not examine how radiation dose or scheduling affected the TCR repertoire. Because no pretreatment tumor biopsies were available, whether clonotypes were present in the tumor at baseline could not be determined.

The immunoSEQ kit was used, according to the manufacturer's recommendations, to generate TCR beta libraries from genomic DNA. For library preparation, a first multiplex PCR was performed with proprietary primers, followed by a second PCR in which unique barcodes were added, and bead cleanups were performed after each round. A positive control reaction and a negative control reaction, both provided in the kit, were run with every batch of samples. The final libraries were assessed on an Agilent 4200 TapeStation D1000 ScreenTape, pooled by volume, and quantified by qPCR. Sequencing was performed on an Illumina NextSeq500 with a MidOutput 150-cycle cartridge, and 156 Read1 and 15 Index1 cycles were run with kit custom primers. The pooled library was loaded at approximately 0.95 pM with an approximately 20% PhiX control spike-in. On the authors' methods: The vendor-processed data were analyzed in R, and a clonotype was defined as all T cells that share the same CDR3 nucleotide sequence. For clone abundance analyses, frequencies were normalized to the 10,000 most abundant clones in each sample. Public T cell clones, which averaged fewer than five per sample, were removed prior to analysis. A difference in abundance of at least 32-fold between compartments was used to define tumor-enriched and baseline blood-enriched clonotypes. A beta-binomial differential abundance model was used to identify clonotypes that expanded or contracted between blood time points. The Baroni-Urbani and Buser coefficient was used to measure tumor-blood repertoire similarity, and groups were compared with two-tailed Wilcoxon tests in R. The table was pulled from immuneACCESS by TCRdb, which kept in-frame rearrangements only. Such tables lose some clones; where checked, under half of the loss comes from unresolved V genes, and the rest has no known cause. D and trimming were read from the DNA, whereas the V and J calls and clone size are those reported in that table. The sample table shows about 130,000 clones, and 81% are seen once. The ten largest clones represent 5.8% of the sample.

Based on the germline V gene, the CDR1 and CDR2 sequences are SNHLY and FYNNEI. Counted from cysteine to phenylalanine, this CDR3 has 13 amino acids. The read is trimmed to its CDR3 DNA, 39 bases read in frame from base 1. V trim: 8 bases; J trim: 2 bases; unmatched bases: 6. This specimen's time point label, interpreted: blood 2 weeks post-SBRT. The sample's treatment or condition, from its label and the paper: 15 Gy SBRT to primary tumor, nephrectomy 4 weeks later. To track tumor-enriched clonotypes, serial peripheral blood was sampled from radiation-treated patients at baseline and at 2 weeks and 4 weeks after SBRT. Renal cell carcinoma with clear cell pathology was present in all patients. Genomic DNA for TCR sequencing was prepared using the QIAamp DNA Blood Mini Kit (Qiagen). Samples were included in the analyses only if all quality control checks were passed. In regard to this clone: It has no known antigen specificity. No base-level quality is on record; no much larger clone is a single base apart.

The chain employs TRBV2 and TRBJ2-7, and 7 junctional nucleotides match TRBD1. The sequencing here drew on blood, taken from a patient whose treatment included radiotherapy and nephrectomy. This TCR was sampled from a man between 50 and 59 years old with renal cell carcinoma. In nucleotides, the sequence is TGTGCCAGCCTCCGGGACAGTGCCTACGAGCAGTACTTC. Protein translation: CASLRDSAYEQYF.